The sequence of this T cell receptor (beta chain) was determined in a study of blood T cell repertoires in COVID-19. Clones were sequenced by immunoSEQ multiplex PCR, and TCRdb holds only the in-frame ones, with some missing. The sample shows a few hundred thousand clones, around 84% of them seen only once. Living in roughly 25 US areas, the participants were between 18 and 89 years of age. The specimen was PBMCs or T cells enriched from blood (not recorded which). The clonotype was recovered from a man aged 25-45 years with acute COVID-19.

CDR3 DNA sequence: TGCGCCAGCAGCTTGGCATGGCAGGGTCGTGGGGCCAACGTCCTGACTTTC. Translating gives CASSLAWQGRGANVLTF. The gene calls are TRBV5-1 and TRBJ2-6, with D perhaps matching TRBD1 (5 bases). CDR1 is SGHRS and CDR2 is YFSETQ in the germline V gene. Trimming removed 0 bases from V and 3 bases from J, with 13 bases in between. The CDR3 is 17 residues long.